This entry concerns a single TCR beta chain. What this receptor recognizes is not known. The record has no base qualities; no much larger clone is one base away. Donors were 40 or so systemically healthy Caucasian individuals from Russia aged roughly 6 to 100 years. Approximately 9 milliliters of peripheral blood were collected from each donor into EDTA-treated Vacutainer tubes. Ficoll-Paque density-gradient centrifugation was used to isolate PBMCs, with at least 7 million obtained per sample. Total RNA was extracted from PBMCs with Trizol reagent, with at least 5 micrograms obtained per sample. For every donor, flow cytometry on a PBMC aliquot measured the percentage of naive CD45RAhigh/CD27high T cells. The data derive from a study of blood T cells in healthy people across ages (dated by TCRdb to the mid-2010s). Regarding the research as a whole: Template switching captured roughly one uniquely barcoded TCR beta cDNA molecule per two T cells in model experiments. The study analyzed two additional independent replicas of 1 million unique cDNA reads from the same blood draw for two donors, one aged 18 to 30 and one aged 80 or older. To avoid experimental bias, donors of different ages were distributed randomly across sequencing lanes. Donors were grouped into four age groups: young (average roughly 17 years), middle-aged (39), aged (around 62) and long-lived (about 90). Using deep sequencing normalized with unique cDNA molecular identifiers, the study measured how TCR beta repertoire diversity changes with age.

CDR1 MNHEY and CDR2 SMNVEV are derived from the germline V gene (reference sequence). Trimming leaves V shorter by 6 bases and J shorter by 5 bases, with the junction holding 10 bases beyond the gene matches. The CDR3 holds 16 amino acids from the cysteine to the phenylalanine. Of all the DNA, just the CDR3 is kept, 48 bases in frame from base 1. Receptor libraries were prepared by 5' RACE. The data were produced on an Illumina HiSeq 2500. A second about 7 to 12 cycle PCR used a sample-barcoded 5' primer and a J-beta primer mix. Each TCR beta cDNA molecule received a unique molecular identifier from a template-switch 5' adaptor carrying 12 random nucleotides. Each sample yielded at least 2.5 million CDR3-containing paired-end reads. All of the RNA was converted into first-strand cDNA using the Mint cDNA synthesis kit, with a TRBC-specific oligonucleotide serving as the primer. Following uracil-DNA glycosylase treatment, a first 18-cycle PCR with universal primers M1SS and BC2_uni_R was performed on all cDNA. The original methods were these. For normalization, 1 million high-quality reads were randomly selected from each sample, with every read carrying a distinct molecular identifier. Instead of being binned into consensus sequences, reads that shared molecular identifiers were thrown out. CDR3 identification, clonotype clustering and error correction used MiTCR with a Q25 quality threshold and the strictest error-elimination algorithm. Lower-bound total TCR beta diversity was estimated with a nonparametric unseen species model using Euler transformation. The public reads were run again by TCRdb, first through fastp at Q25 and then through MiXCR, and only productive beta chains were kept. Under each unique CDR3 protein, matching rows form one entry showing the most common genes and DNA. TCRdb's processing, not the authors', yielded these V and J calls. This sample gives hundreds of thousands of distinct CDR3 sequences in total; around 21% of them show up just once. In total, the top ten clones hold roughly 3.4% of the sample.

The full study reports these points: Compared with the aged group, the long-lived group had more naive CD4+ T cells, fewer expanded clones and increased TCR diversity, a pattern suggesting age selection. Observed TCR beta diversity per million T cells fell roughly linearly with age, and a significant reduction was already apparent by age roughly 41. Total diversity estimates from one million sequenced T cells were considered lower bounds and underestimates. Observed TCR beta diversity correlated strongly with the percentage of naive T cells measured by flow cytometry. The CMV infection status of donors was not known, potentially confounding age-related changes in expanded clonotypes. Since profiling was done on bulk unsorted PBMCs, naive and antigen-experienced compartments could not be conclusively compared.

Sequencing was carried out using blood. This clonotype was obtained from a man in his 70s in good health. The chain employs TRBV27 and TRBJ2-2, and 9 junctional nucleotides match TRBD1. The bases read TGTGCCAGCAGAACAACAGGGGGCGCCCGGACCGGGGAGCTGTTTTTT. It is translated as CASRTTGGARTGELFF.